A single sample gave rise to the 10 T cell receptor beta chains below, sequenced in a study of technical replicates of blood from several donors. Libraries were prepared by immunoSEQ multiplex PCR; TCRdb keeps only in-frame clonotypes and omits some of them. The sample has approximately 73,000 clones; roughly 93% are singletons. Material: T cells isolated from PBMCs. These receptors were taken from a human donor in good health.

This clone has a single count. The chain recombines TRBV27 with TRBJ1-1, with 11 positions matching TRBD1. Trimming at V came to 6 bases and at J to 0 bases, leaving 6 bases not matched to a gene. In germline, CDR1 is MNHEY, CDR2 SMNVEV (reference sequence). The CDR3 runs to 16 residues. CDR3 DNA: TGTGCCAGCAGCCTGGACAGGGGGCCTTTGAACACTGAAGCTTTCTTT. It translates to CASSLDRGPLNTEAFF.

V is TRBV28 and J is TRBJ2-2; 10 bases map to TRBD2. This CDR3 spans 19 amino acids. From germline, CDR1 is MDHEN and CDR2 SYDVKM. Unmatched junction bases numbered 12, after V lost 5 bases and J lost 0 bases. CDR3 nucleotides: TGTGCCAGCAGTCCCCCCTCCTTTAGCGGGAGGTCGAACACCGGGGAGCTGTTTTTT. Amino acids: CASSPPSFSGRSNTGELFF.

This clone appeared once. V is TRBV29-1 and J is TRBJ1-2, with D possibly matching TRBD1 (6 bases). The CDR3 consists of 12 residues. Germline V lookup: CDR1 SQVTM, CDR2 ANQGSEA. The V and J ends lost 7 bases and 6 bases respectively, with 15 bases between them. The CDR3 is CSAGTRQNGYTF. DNA for the CDR3: TGCAGCGCCGGGACACGCCAGAATGGCTACACCTTC.

The chain joins TRBV27 to TRBJ1-5, with D hard to call. CDR3 length equals 15 residues. Germline-derived CDR1 and CDR2 are MNHEY and SMNVEV (reference sequence). The V end lost 2 bases, the J end lost 0 bases, and 8 bases lay between the germline ends. The CDR3 spells CASSLTVYSNQPQHF. The DNA of the CDR3 is TGTGCCAGCAGTTTAACGGTATATAGCAATCAGCCCCAGCATTTT.

The rearrangement joins TRBV4-1 to TRBJ2-1; 9 nucleotides match TRBD2. The CDR3 extends over 13 amino acids. CDR1 is MGHRA and CDR2 is YSYEKL in the germline V gene. The junction had 7 bases not matched to a gene; V was cut back by 4 bases and J by 12 bases. The CDR3 bases are TGCGCCAGCAGCCCAGGACTAGCGAGGGCGCAGTTCTTC. This gives the protein CASSPGLARAQFF.

The chain has TRBV7-3 and TRBJ2-3, with 11 bases matching TRBD2. The germline CDR1 and CDR2 sequences are SGHTA and FQGTGA. The CDR3 spans 16 residues. Germline trimming cut 5 bases from V and 0 bases from J; bases unmatched to any gene: 4. In nucleotides, the CDR3 is TGTGCCAGCAGCATGACTAGCGGGGTGAGCACAGATACGCAGTATTTT. Translated: CASSMTSGVSTDTQYF.

V is TRBV11-2 and J is TRBJ2-1; 12 nucleotides line up with TRBD2. The V gene end was trimmed by 5 bases and the J gene end by 6 bases; junction bases not matched to a gene: 8. This CDR3 comprises 16 residues. Germline CDR1 is SGHAT and CDR2 is FQNNGV. The CDR3 spells CASSPQPSGGANEQFF. CDR3 coding DNA: TGTGCCAGCAGCCCCCAGCCTAGCGGGGGGGCCAATGAGCAGTTCTTC.

This clone was picked up one time. The CDR3 nucleotides are TGCGCCAGACCAAGGACAGCCTGCCTCTCTGGGGCCAACGTCCTGACTTTC. Translating gives CARPRTACLSGANVLTF. This chain connects TRBV10-1 to TRBJ2-6; D possibly corresponds to TRBD1 (6 bases). The CDR3 covers 17 residues. Germline CDR1 and CDR2: WNHNN and SYGVQD (reference sequence). V lost 9 bases, J lost 0 bases, and 18 bases lay in between.

V and J are TRBV5-1 and TRBJ2-7, with TRBD1 matching 7 bases. The CDR3 runs 14 residues. Per germline, CDR1 SGHRS and CDR2 YFSETQ. The trim removed 1 base at V and 4 bases at J, leaving 5 bases unmatched. This CDR3 is CASSLRTGPYEQYF. In DNA form, the CDR3 reads TGCGCCAGCAGCTTGCGGACAGGCCCTTACGAGCAGTACTTC.

This clone appeared a single time. The chain links TRBV5-6 to TRBJ1-5; D remains ambiguous. Per the germline V gene, CDR1 is SGHDT and CDR2 is YYEEEE. This CDR3 comprises 13 residues. Deletions cut 1 base from V and 7 bases from J, with 9 bases between. This chain's CDR3 is CASSLFSFQPQHF. The CDR3 DNA is TGTGCCAGCAGCTTGTTCTCGTTCCAGCCCCAGCATTTT.